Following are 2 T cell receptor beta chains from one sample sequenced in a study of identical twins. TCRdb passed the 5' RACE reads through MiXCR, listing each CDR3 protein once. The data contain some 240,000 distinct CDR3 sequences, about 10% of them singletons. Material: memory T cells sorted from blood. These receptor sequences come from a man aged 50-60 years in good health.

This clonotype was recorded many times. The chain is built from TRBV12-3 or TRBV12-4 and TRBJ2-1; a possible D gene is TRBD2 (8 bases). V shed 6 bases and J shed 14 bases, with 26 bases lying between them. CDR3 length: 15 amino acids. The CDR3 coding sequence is TGTGCCAGCAGCTCCTCGGGGCTAGCGGGCAGGGGGGAGTTCTTC. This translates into CASSSSGLAGRGEFF.

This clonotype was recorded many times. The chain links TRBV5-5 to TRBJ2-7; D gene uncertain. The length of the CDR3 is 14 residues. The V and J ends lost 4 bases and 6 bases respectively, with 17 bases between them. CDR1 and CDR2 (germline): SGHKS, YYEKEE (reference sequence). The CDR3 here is CASSPDWGRSEQYF. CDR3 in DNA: TGTGCCAGCAGCCCCGACTGGGGAAGGAGCGAGCAGTACTTC.